Reported below is one TCR beta chain. Antigen: not known. The CDR3 covers 17 residues. V lost 5 bases to trimming and J lost 4 bases; unmatched junction nucleotides: 5. The data were obtained in a study of CD8 T cells in ankylosing spondylitis. The TCR beta libraries were generated through quantitative 5'-RACE incorporating molecular barcodes. MiXCR, run by TCRdb on the 5' RACE reads, gives a single entry per CDR3 protein. The sample shows more than 250,000 distinct CDR3 sequences, around 8% of them seen only once. Study-wide results and caveats: The study identified a TCR beta motif of under ten highly homologous variants that appeared characteristic of ankylosing spondylitis blood. Significant enrichment of disease-linked clones was reportedly seen in matched ankylosing spondylitis synovial fluid. Reactive arthritis synovial fluid and blood previously showed some of these motif variants. Within peripheral blood, clones linked to disease were CD8+ and relatively rare.

V gene TRBV12-3 or TRBV12-4 combines with J gene TRBJ2-1, with 16 bases matching TRBD2. The TCR was taken from a male donor with ankylosing spondylitis. Sequenced material: blood, either unsorted or a sorted T cell fraction (not recorded which). CDR3 amino acids: CASSPGTSGRGYNEQFF. The CDR3 coding sequence is TGTGCCAGCAGTCCAGGGACTAGCGGGAGGGGATACAATGAGCAGTTCTTC.